Given below is one T cell receptor (beta chain) in context. Antigen unknown. This sample is drawn from a study of cytomegalovirus exposure and HLA in healthy donors. General observations from the study: The authors later linked a missense DCLRE1C variant to TCR beta V- and J-gene trimming.

CDR3 length equals 11 residues. After removal of 7 bases from V and 10 bases from J, the junction contained 4 bases not matched to a gene. CDR1 and CDR2 (germline): SNHLY, FYNNEI. With 60 Vbeta and 13 Jbeta primers, the PCR was carried out. The repertoire was sequenced with immunoSEQ multiplex PCR; TCRdb's copy has only in-frame clones and lacks some. The top ten hold around 7.7% of the sample, which has approximately 110,000 clones, under 80% seen once. The clonotype originates from a woman aged 50 to 60 in good health and CMV-seropositive. The chain has TRBV2 and TRBJ2-1; TRBD2 matches at 7 bases. Sequencing used PBMCs. CDR3 protein: CASTGRGEQFF. CDR3 DNA: TGTGCCAGCACGGGGAGGGGCGAGCAGTTCTTC.